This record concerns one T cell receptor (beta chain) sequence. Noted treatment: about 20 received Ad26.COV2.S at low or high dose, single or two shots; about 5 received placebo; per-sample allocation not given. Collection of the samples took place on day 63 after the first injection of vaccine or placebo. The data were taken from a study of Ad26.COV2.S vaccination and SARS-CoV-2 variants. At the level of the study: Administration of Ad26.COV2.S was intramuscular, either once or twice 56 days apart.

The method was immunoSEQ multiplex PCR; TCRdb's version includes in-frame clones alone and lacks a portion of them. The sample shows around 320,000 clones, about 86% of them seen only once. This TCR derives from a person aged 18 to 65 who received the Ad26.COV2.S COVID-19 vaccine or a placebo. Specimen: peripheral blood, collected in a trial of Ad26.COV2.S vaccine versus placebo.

DNA for the CDR3: TGTGCCAGCAGCCCCTGGACAGGCTACGAGCAGTACTTC. It specifies CASSPWTGYEQYF. This chain uses TRBV14 with TRBJ2-7; 7 bases are shared with TRBD1. The CDR3 sequence is 13 residues long. CDR1 is SGHDN and CDR2 is FVKESK in the germline V gene. The V and J ends lost 4 bases and 3 bases, in that order; junction bases with no gene match: 3.